This T cell receptor beta chain was observed in a study of T cell repertoires in cytomegalovirus infection. Study-level information: CMV infection and matching HLA type were both indicated by public TCR beta signatures. Findings and caveats of the study: HLA-C-restricted, CMV-specific TCR beta clonotypes were dominant ex vivo. Carriers of CMV and the relevant HLA type were discriminated by public TCR beta frequency.

V was cut by 4 bases and J by 4 bases, with 9 bases left in between. The CDR3 sequence is 13 residues long. Germline loops: CDR1 SGHTA, CDR2 FQGNSA. TCRdb called the reads again in MiXCR, with one record for every CDR3 protein. This sample has some 390,000 distinct CDR3 sequences, with around a sixth found just once. In this sample, this clonotype turned up a few times. Its antigen is as yet unknown. The clonotype was recovered from a human donor in good health (CMV status not recorded). Some clones in this sample may be carry-over from other donors' samples. The chain carries TRBV7-2 and TRBJ2-3; D gene ambiguous. The sequenced material came from PBMCs. CDR3: CASSSGPSDTQYF. The DNA of the CDR3 is TGTGCCAGCAGCTCAGGACCGTCAGATACGCAGTATTTT.